One sample yielded the 12 T cell receptor beta chains listed below, sequenced in a study of T cell changes during pregnancy in multiple sclerosis. The data were produced by immunoSEQ multiplex PCR, yet TCRdb's version contains in-frame clones alone and is incomplete. This repertoire shows tens of thousands of clones, about 92% found once; its top ten account for under 2%. This material consisted of peripheral blood, taken in the third trimester of pregnancy. The origin of the receptors is a female donor in good health, enrolled as a control in a pregnancy study.

The rearrangement joins TRBV7-9 to TRBJ2-7, with 9 positions matching TRBD1. Germline V gene data show CDR1 as SEHNR and CDR2 as FQNEAQ (reference sequence). With 4 bases clipped from V and 3 bases from J, the junction kept 7 bases outside the gene matches. This CDR3 is built from 15 residues. CDR3 loop: CASSWGTGRSYEQYF. CDR3 nucleotides: TGTGCCAGCAGCTGGGGGACAGGGCGAAGCTACGAGCAGTACTTC.

The V call is TRBV4-2, the J call TRBJ2-1, with TRBD1 identical over 8 bases. J gave up 4 bases and V 4 bases, and 9 bases lay outside the gene matches. This CDR3 comprises 16 residues. The germline CDR1 and CDR2 sequences are LGHNA and YNFKEQ. CDR3 nucleotides: TGTGCCAGCAGCCTCAACTCGGACAGGGAATACAATGAGCAGTTCTTC. Translated: CASSLNSDREYNEQFF.

V is TRBV5-1 and J is TRBJ2-7; TRBD1 agrees at 11 bases. Germline lookup yields CDR1 SGHRS and CDR2 YFSETQ. The CDR3 has 16 amino acids. V gave up 4 bases and J gave up 1 base; unmatched junction bases: 7. The CDR3 DNA follows: TGCGCCAGCAGCAGGACAGGGGGCGCCCAGTCCTACGAGCAGTACTTC. Its protein is CASSRTGGAQSYEQYF.

This rearrangement joins TRBV7-3 to TRBJ1-1; D is uncertain. Germline CDR1 is SGHTA and CDR2 is FQGTGA. The germline V and J ends were trimmed by 2 bases and 1 base, with 5 bases remaining between them. This CDR3 is 13 amino acids long. CDR3 DNA: TGTGCCAGCAGCTTAGGGCGGAACACTGAAGCTTTCTTT. It encodes CASSLGRNTEAFF.

The chain employs TRBV19 and TRBJ1-1; D is possibly TRBD1 (5 bases). The CDR3 sequence is 16 residues long. The V gene's germline CDR1 is LNHDA and CDR2 SQIVND (reference sequence). Trimming took 7 bases from V and 4 from J, leaving 22 bases between them. CDR3 coding DNA: TGTGCCAGTAATCCGGTTTTGGGCAGGGCGCGCACTGAAGCTTTCTTT. Its translation: CASNPVLGRARTEAFF.

V is TRBV2 and J is TRBJ2-1; TRBD1 aligns across 10 bases. The germline V gene has CDR1 SNHLY and CDR2 FYNNEI. With 8 bases clipped from V and 4 bases from J, the junction kept 14 bases outside the gene matches. CDR3 length: 17 amino acids. The CDR3 region is CASLQRGQGRGYNEQFF. DNA of the CDR3: TGTGCCAGCCTCCAACGGGGACAGGGGAGGGGGTACAATGAGCAGTTCTTC.

The chain joins TRBV11-2 to TRBJ1-2; 9 bases are a match to TRBD1. CDR1 is SGHAT, CDR2 FQNNGV, per germline. The J segment lost 4 bases and the V segment lost 6 bases, leaving 9 bases of the junction unmatched. The CDR3 spans 15 residues. CDR3 nucleotides: TGTGCCAGCAGTTTACCCACAGGGGGCGCCTATGGCTACACCTTC. This gives the protein CASSLPTGGAYGYTF.

This clone was detected only once. The chain couples TRBV5-4 to TRBJ2-7; weak D call: TRBD1 (5 bases). The CDR3 sequence is 15 residues long. The V end was cut by 2 bases, the J end by 0 bases, with 12 bases between. The germline CDR1 and CDR2 sequences are SGHNT and YYREEE (reference sequence). The CDR3 nucleotides read TGTGCCAGCAGCTTAGGGCTAGGGGACTCCTACGAGCAGTACTTC. This translates into CASSLGLGDSYEQYF. The full variable domain, with the rest looked up from reference TRBV5-4 and TRBJ2-7, is ETGVTQSPTHLIKTRGQQVTLRCSSQSGHNTVSWYQQALGQGPQFIFQYYREEENGRGNFPPRFSGLQFPNYSSELNVNALELDDSALYLCASSLGLGDSYEQYFGPGTRLTVT.

This chain links TRBV6-6 with TRBJ1-3; possible D gene TRBD1, 6 bases. The CDR3 totals 14 residues. CDR1 and CDR2 from the germline V gene are MNHNY and SVGAGI (reference sequence). The ends were cut back, 6 bases at V and 5 bases at J, with 14 bases in the middle. CDR3 residues: CASSPQGKRNTIYF. CDR3 DNA: TGTGCCAGCAGCCCACAGGGAAAGAGAAACACCATATATTTT.

The chain is built from TRBV16 and TRBJ1-3, with unresolved D. This CDR3 comprises 12 residues. With 6 bases removed from V and 3 bases from J, the gap between germline ends came to 6 bases. Germline loops: CDR1 KGHSY, CDR2 FQNENV. The CDR3: CASRLSGNTIYF. In DNA form, the CDR3 reads TGTGCCAGCAGGCTAAGTGGAAACACCATATATTTT.

The chain uses TRBV11-2 and TRBJ2-5, with unresolved D. The CDR3 totals 15 residues. Germline CDR1 reads SGHAT; CDR2 reads FQNNGV. Trimming stripped 1 base from V and 5 bases from J, with 14 bases between. The CDR3 DNA follows: TGTGCCAGCAGCTTAGTTCGGCTAGGTCGTGAGACCCAGTACTTC. Protein: CASSLVRLGRETQYF. Using reference TRBV11-2 and TRBJ2-5 for the parts outside the CDR3, the full variable domain is EAGVAQSPRYKIIEKRQSVAFWCNPISGHATLYWYQQILGQGPKLLIQFQNNGVVDDSQLPKDRFSAERLKGVDSTLKIQPAKLEDSAVYLCASSLVRLGRETQYFGPGTRLLVL.

V gene TRBV6-6 combines with J gene TRBJ2-7; TRBD1 might be the D (6 bases). The CDR3 is 15 amino acids. From germline, CDR1 is MNHNY and CDR2 SVGAGI (reference sequence). Trimming pared 0 bases from V and 2 bases from J, leaving 11 bases between. CDR3 sequence reads: CASSYSQQGPYEQYF. In DNA, the CDR3 is TGTGCCAGCAGTTACTCACAACAGGGTCCCTACGAGCAGTACTTC.